This TCR beta chain was retrieved from a study of T-cell memory formation after mild COVID-19. Broader study findings: Some responding clones appeared in pre-infection memory, suggesting cross-reactive memory joined.

One entry per CDR3 protein, called by TCRdb with MiXCR from the 5' RACE reads. The table has roughly 170,000 distinct CDR3 sequences, under 20% seen once. About this clonotype itself: Antigen: not known.

The germline CDR1 and CDR2 sequences are SGHTA and FQGNSA. The V and J ends lost 1 base and 5 bases respectively, with 8 bases between them. This CDR3 spans 13 amino acids. The source of this sequence is a man younger than 35 who had mild COVID-19 (a few samples of this study predate the infection). Cell type and time point are not known. This chain uses TRBV7-2 with TRBJ2-5; TRBD2 might be the D (5 bases). Sequences were obtained from PBMCs or a T cell subset sorted from them (not recorded which). The CDR3 DNA reads as TGTGCCAGCAGCTTAGATACGGGGGAGACCCAGTACTTC. This sequence encodes CASSLDTGETQYF.